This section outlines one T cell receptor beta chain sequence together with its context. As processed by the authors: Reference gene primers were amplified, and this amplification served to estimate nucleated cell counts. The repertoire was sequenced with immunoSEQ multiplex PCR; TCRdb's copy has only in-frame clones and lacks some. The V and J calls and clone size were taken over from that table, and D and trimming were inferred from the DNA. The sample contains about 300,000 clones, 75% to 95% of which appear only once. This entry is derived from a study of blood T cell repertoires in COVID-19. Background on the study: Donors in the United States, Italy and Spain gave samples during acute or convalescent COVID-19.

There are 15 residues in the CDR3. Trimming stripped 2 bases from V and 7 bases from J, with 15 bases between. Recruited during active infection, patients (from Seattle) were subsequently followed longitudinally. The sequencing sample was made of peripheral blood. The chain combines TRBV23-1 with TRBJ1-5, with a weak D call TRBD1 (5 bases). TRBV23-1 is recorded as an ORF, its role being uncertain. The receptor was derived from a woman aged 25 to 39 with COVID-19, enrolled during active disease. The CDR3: CASSQPDRGEQPQHF. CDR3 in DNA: TGCGCCAGCAGTCAACCGGATAGGGGTGAACAGCCCCAGCATTTT.